Following are 5 T cell receptor beta chains from one sample sequenced in a study of blood T cell repertoires in COVID-19. TCRdb's copy holds only in-frame clones and misses some; the assay was immunoSEQ multiplex PCR. Among tens of thousands of clones listed, approximately 96% were seen once. The sequencing sample was made of peripheral blood. The source of these receptors is a human donor with active COVID-19. The donor label of this sample is uncertain.

This chain connects TRBV4-1 to TRBJ2-1, with a possible D match to TRBD2 (6 bases). The CDR3 contains 16 residues. Between the trimmed V and J ends, which lost 4 bases and 2 bases, there was a span of 15 bases. Germline V gene data show CDR1 as MGHRA and CDR2 as YSYEKL. This chain's CDR3 is CASSRGAGSTYNEQFF. The CDR3 DNA is TGCGCCAGCAGCCGAGGGGCGGGGAGCACCTACAATGAGCAGTTCTTC.

This chain links TRBV11-3 with TRBJ2-6; D may be TRBD2 (5 bases). The CDR3 length is 14 residues. Germline CDR1 and CDR2: SGHNT and YENEEA. V shed 6 bases and J shed 6 bases, with 12 bases lying between them. The CDR3 loop reads CASRDRGSANVLTF. The CDR3 DNA reads as TGTGCCAGCAGGGACCGGGGATCGGCCAACGTCCTGACTTTC. Full variable domain (missing parts from reference TRBV11-3 and TRBJ2-6): EAGVVQSPRYKIIEKKQPVAFWCNPISGHNTLYWYLQNLGQGPELLIRYENEEAVDDSQLPKDRFSAERLKGVDSTLKIQPAELGDSAVYLCASRDRGSANVLTFGAGSRLTVL.

This clone was seen only once. The chain carries TRBV2 and TRBJ2-2, with TRBD1 as a possible D gene (6 bases). The ends were cut back, 6 bases at V and 0 bases at J, with 14 bases in the middle. The CDR3 consists of 16 residues. Germline CDR1 is SNHLY and CDR2 is FYNNEI. CDR3 in amino acids: CASRRDRSPNTGELFF. CDR3 bases: TGTGCCAGCAGGCGCGACAGGTCCCCGAACACCGGGGAGCTGTTTTTT.

J is TRBJ2-1 and V is TRBV3-1 (or the pseudogene TRBV3-2); TRBD2 might be the D (5 bases). The germline V gene has CDR1 LGHDT and CDR2 YNNKEL (reference sequence). This CDR3 has 15 amino acids. The V gene lost 0 bases and the J gene lost 1 base, with 7 bases spanning the gap. DNA of the CDR3: TGTGCCAGCAGCCAAGAACTAGGTTCCTACAATGAGCAGTTCTTC. Encoded protein: CASSQELGSYNEQFF.

The CDR3 DNA is TGTGCCAGCAGAGAGGGGACTAGCGGGTGGGAGACCCAGTACTTC. Protein sequence: CASREGTSGWETQYF. The chain joins TRBV2 to TRBJ2-5; TRBD2 agrees at 12 bases. The germline CDR1 and CDR2 sequences are SNHLY and FYNNEI. Trimming removed 6 bases from V and 5 bases from J; junction bases left unmatched: 7. This CDR3 has 15 amino acids. Drawing the rest from reference TRBV2 and TRBJ2-5, the complete variable domain is EPEVTQTPSHQVTQMGQEVILRCVPISNHLYFYWYRQILGQKVEFLVSFYNNEISEKSEIFDDQFSVERPDGSNFTLKIRSTKLEDSAMYFCASREGTSGWETQYFGPGTRLLVL.